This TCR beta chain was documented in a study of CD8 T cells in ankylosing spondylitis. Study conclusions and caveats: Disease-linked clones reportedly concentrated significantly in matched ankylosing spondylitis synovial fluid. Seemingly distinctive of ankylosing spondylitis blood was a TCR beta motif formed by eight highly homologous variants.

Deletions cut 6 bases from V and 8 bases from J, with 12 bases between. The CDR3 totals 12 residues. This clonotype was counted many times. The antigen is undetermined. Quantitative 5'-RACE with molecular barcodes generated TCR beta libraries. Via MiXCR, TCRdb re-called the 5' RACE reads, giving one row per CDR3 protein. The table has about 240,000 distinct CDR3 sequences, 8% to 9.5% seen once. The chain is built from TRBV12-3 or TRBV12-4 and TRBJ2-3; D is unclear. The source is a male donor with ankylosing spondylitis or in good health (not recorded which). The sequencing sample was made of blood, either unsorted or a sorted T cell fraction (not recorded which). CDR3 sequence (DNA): TGTGCCAGCAGGACCCCCCGGAGTACGCAGTATTTT. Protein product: CASRTPRSTQYF.